The present T cell receptor beta chain was sequenced within a study of molecular identifiers for immune sequencing clone quantification. General observations from the study: Spiked-in Jurkat TCR RNA corresponding to one cell was reported as detectable against about 1 million naive cells.

The CDR3 length is 13 residues. The ends were cut back, 1 base at V and 5 bases at J, with 8 bases in the middle. Germline V lookup: CDR1 SGHTA, CDR2 FQGNSA. This clonotype has at least ten counts. What it recognizes is unknown. TCRdb re-called the PCR reads with MiXCR, one entry per CDR3 protein. The sample shows under 800,000 distinct CDR3 sequences, approximately 24% of them seen only once. The sequence was obtained from a human donor in good health. Some libraries in this study had Jurkat cell RNA spiked in. The material sequenced was naive CD8+ T cells from blood, with Jurkat cell RNA spiked in. Documented subset: FACS-sorted CD8+CD4-CCR7+CD45RA+ naive T cells. This chain links TRBV7-2 with TRBJ2-5; D not certain. In nucleotides, the CDR3 is TGTGCCAGCAGCTTAGTCTTGGCCGAGACCCAGTACTTC. Translated, it gives CASSLVLAETQYF.